These T cell receptor beta chains were read from a single sample in a study of T-cell reconstitution after alpha-beta-depleted transplantation in children. TCRdb called the PCR reads again in MiXCR, with one record for every CDR3 protein. Of around 300,000 distinct CDR3 sequences listed, roughly 9.1% were seen once; the top ten hold approximately 7.6%. The input for sequencing was PBMCs, taken before TCRalphabeta/CD19-depleted stem cell transplant. These receptors originate from a boy younger than two with acute myeloid leukemia, due to receive a stem cell transplant. Both conserved end residues are part of each CDR3. Fields, in order: J gene, CDR3 length, clone size, D gene, V gene, CDR3 protein, CDR3 DNA. The D gene is left open where the match is weak. Clone size, where shown, is once, few, many, or a class for clones that have expanded.

TRBJ2-7 15 NA NA TRBV3-1 CACSQEGPRQYEQYF TGTGCCTGCTCCCAAGAAGGTCCCCGACAGTACGAGCAGTACTTC
TRBJ1-1 14 NA NA TRBV7-2 CASSLGSGHTEAFF TGTGCCAGCAGCTTGGGATCTGGACACACTGAAGCTTTCTTT
TRBJ2-5 16 many TRBD2 TRBV19 CASSRGGVPFRETQYF TGTGCCAGTAGTAGGGGGGGGGTACCCTTCAGAGAGACCCAGTACTTC
TRBJ2-1 15 many TRBD2 TRBV5-5 CASSVSGSPYNEQFF TGTGCCAGCAGCGTTAGCGGGAGTCCATACAATGAGCAGTTCTTC
TRBJ1-1 13 many NA TRBV5-5 CASSFGGPNEAFF TGTGCCAGCAGCTTTGGAGGCCCCAATGAAGCTTTCTTT
TRBJ2-1 15 many TRBD2 TRBV7-3 CASSLRGGLPNEQFF TGTGCCAGCAGCCTGCGGGGGGGCCTCCCCAATGAGCAGTTCTTC
TRBJ2-1 14 few NA TRBV10-3 CAIKLGSSYNEQFF TGTGCCATCAAGTTGGGTAGCTCCTACAATGAGCAGTTCTTC
TRBJ1-1 13 many NA TRBV20-1 CSAQDSMNTEAFF TGCAGTGCCCAGGACAGCATGAACACTGAAGCTTTCTTT
TRBJ2-2 14 many NA TRBV27 CASSFLSGTGELFF TGTGCCAGCAGTTTCCTCTCGGGCACCGGGGAGCTGTTTTTT
TRBJ2-5 14 many TRBD2 TRBV5-1 CASSPTSGGQTQYF TGCGCCAGCAGCCCGACTAGCGGGGGACAGACCCAGTACTTC
TRBJ2-1 12 many TRBD2 TRBV20-1 CSAGLAGYEQFF TGCAGTGCTGGACTAGCGGGCTATGAGCAGTTCTTC
TRBJ2-5 15 many TRBD1 TRBV5-8 CASSGTGFEVETQYF TGTGCCAGCAGCGGGACAGGGTTTGAGGTAGAGACCCAGTACTTC